These T cell receptor beta chains were read from a single sample in a study of blood T cell repertoires in COVID-19. TCRdb's copy holds only in-frame clones and misses some; the assay was immunoSEQ multiplex PCR. The top ten hold 0.9% to 1.5% of the sample, which has 350,000 to 400,000 clones, more than 70% seen once. Source material: PBMCs or T cells enriched from blood (not recorded which). Source of these receptors: a woman aged 18-29 years who had recovered from COVID-19. The CDR3 runs from the conserved cysteine through the conserved F or W. A D gene is named only where the DNA matches it firmly. Where a row states a size, it is once, few, many or the class of an expanded clone; other rows omit it.

TRBJ2-5 | TRBD1 | TRBV2 | . | TGTGCCAGCAGCGAAGGGACAGTCGGGGAGACCCAGTACTTC | CASSEGTVGETQYF
TRBJ1-5 | . | TRBV7-9 | . | TGTGCCAGCAGCTTATATGGGCAGGGCAATCAGCCCCAGCATTTT | CASSLYGQGNQPQHF
TRBJ2-7 | . | TRBV7-8 | . | TGTGCCAGCAGCGCCCGGGGTGGGGACTCCACCTACGAGCAGTACTTC | CASSARGGDSTYEQYF
TRBJ1-2 | . | TRBV6-5 | . | TGTGCCAGCAGTTCCACCCCGAACAGGGAGCTCTATGGCTACACCTTC | CASSSTPNRELYGYTF
TRBJ2-7 | TRBD1 | TRBV18 | . | TGTGCCAGCTCTCCCGGGACAGCTAACTACGAGCAGTACTTC | CASSPGTANYEQYF
TRBJ2-1 | . | TRBV9 | . | TGTGCCAGCAGCGTAGAGGCTGCGGGGGAGCAGTTCTTC | CASSVEAAGEQFF
TRBJ2-7 | TRBD2 | TRBV7-9 | . | TGTGCCAGCAGGGGGACTAGCGGCACCTACGAGCAGTACTTC | CASRGTSGTYEQYF
TRBJ2-7 | TRBD1 | TRBV7-9 | . | TGTGCCAGCAGCATAACAGGGGGAAAAATCGACGAGCAGTACTTC | CASSITGGKIDEQYF
TRBJ1-4 | TRBD1 | TRBV5-1 | once | TGCGCCAGCAGCTTGGGGGGACAGACTAATGAAAAACTGTTTTTT | CASSLGGQTNEKLFF
TRBJ2-2 | TRBD2 | TRBV6-4 | many | TGTGCCAGCAGTGACGGGACTAGCACCGGGGAGCTGTTTTTT | CASSDGTSTGELFF
TRBJ1-6 | . | TRBV6-5 | . | TGTGCCAGCAGTCAGCGACAGGTCGATTCACCCCTCCACTTT | CASSQRQVDSPLHF
TRBJ2-5 | TRBD2 | TRBV24-1 | . | TGTGCCACCAGTGAAAGCGGGGGGGCGCTAGAGACCCAGTACTTC | CATSESGGALETQYF
TRBJ1-1 | . | TRBV5-4 | once | TGTGCCAGCAGCAAAGGGGGAGAGGGGAACACTGAAGCTTTCTTT | CASSKGGEGNTEAFF